This T cell receptor (beta chain) was retrieved from a study of neoadjuvant anti-PD-1 for oral cavity cancer (dated by TCRdb to the early 2020s). About the study as a whole: Before curative-intent surgical resection, most patients were given three to four biweekly doses of nivolumab at 3 mg/kg. For patients who did not progress, a fourth nivolumab dose was given around day 43, followed by definitive surgical resection on days 50-56. Responders were defined as patients with complete response, partial response or stable disease by RECIST 1.1; non-responders were defined as patients with progression. The parent correlative cohort had 12 to 13 patients and a response rate of roughly 32%. What the research found in general, with its limitations: The TCR analyses had only a few patients in each response group, and the authors called for validation in larger cohorts. A higher pretreatment blood Treg/Th17 ratio correlated with both higher pretreatment blood TCRbeta clonality and lower post-treatment tumor TCRbeta clonality. Within PBMCs, T cell clonality (Gini index) was significantly higher in non-responders than responders after neoadjuvant nivolumab.

As to this clone: Its antigen remains unidentified. Per-nucleotide qualities are absent, and no much larger clonotype sits a single base away.

The time point label here, explained by the study, means: before neoadjuvant nivolumab. The patients had newly diagnosed stage II-IVA oral cavity squamous cell carcinoma and had not received any prior systemic or radiation treatment. The cohort was made up of patients with locally advanced, HPV-negative oral cavity squamous cell carcinoma. Peripheral blood mononuclear cells were analyzed directly, without maintenance or expansion in culture. Samples were obtained from a longitudinal correlative study of a single-arm phase II trial of neoadjuvant nivolumab in oral cavity squamous cell carcinoma. Subject-matched pre- and post-treatment PBMCs and tumors from three responders and three non-responders were subjected to genomic DNA-based TCRbeta sequencing. Peripheral blood mononuclear cells were collected before nivolumab treatment and again after treatment, at the time of surgery. The Maxwell RSC DNA from Cells kit was used to isolate genomic DNA from PBMCs.

V sheds 0 bases and J sheds 2 bases, leaving 7 bases between their ends. Reading from cysteine to phenylalanine, the CDR3 counts 14 amino acids. Left in the record is the CDR3 DNA by itself, 42 bases read in frame from the first base. The germline V gene sets CDR1 to ENHRY and CDR2 to SYGVKD. For deep sequencing, PBMC libraries mostly used 400 to 500 ng of input genomic DNA, with six replicates for each sample. Following the manufacturer's instructions, the team built TCRbeta libraries using the immunoSEQ hsTCRbeta kit. Sequencing of the completed libraries took place using an Illumina NovaSeq 6000 S4 flow cell after they had been pooled to about 3 nM. The paper's processing steps were these. Raw data preprocessing and quality control were performed with the immunoSEQ Analyzer. The analysis was limited to productive rearrangements, and each clonotype was defined by a unique CDR3 amino acid sequence. Repertoire clonality was estimated as the Gini-Simpson index, which was computed with the R package tcR. Student's t test was used to compare Gini indices, and Pearson correlation was used to assess associations with tumor size change. What TCRdb holds here is the immuneACCESS table cut down to in-frame rearrangements. Part of the clones is not present; checked against another copy, under half of the missing clones reflect an unresolved V gene, and the others are unexplained. D and trimming were read from the DNA, whereas the V and J calls and clone size are those reported in that table. In all, the sample holds 11,000 to 15,000 clones, and 55% to 65% of those were seen once. The ten largest clones add up to less than 3.5% of the sample.

The V and J genes are TRBV10-3 and TRBJ1-2; the D gene assignment is ambiguous. Source: PBMCs, taken before nivolumab (anti-PD-1) treatment. The TCR originated in a person aged 40-85 years with oral cavity squamous cell carcinoma. At the DNA level, the sequence is TGTGCCATCAGTGAGTCTGAGACAAACTATGGCTACACCTTC. Its amino acids are CAISESETNYGYTF.